These T cell receptor beta chains were read from a single sample in a study of blood T cell repertoires in COVID-19. Generated by immunoSEQ multiplex PCR, the TCRdb table keeps only in-frame clones and is missing some. The sample shows more than 150,000 clones, about 80% of them seen only once. The source material was peripheral blood. Receptor source: a man aged 25-45 years with active or convalescent COVID-19. Both conserved end residues are part of each CDR3. The D gene is left open where the match is weak. Size tells how often a clone was seen (once, few, many) or the class of an expanded clone, and some rows leave it out.

TRBJ1-2,TRBV30,NA,14,TRBD1,TGTGCCTGCAGGGACAGGGGTGGAGGGTATGGCTACACCTTC,CACRDRGGGYGYTF
TRBJ1-6,TRBV30,NA,14,NA,TGTGCCGGGGCTATGCTAGATGGGAATTCACCCCTCCACTTT,CAGAMLDGNSPLHF
TRBJ1-3,TRBV7-2,NA,17,TRBD1,TGTGCCAGCAGCTTAGTAGGGGGCCAGGGCGGCGGAAACACCATATATTTT,CASSLVGGQGGGNTIYF
TRBJ1-6,TRBV30,few,13,NA,TGTGCCTGGAGTGTACCTGGCAATTCACCCCTCCACTTT,CAWSVPGNSPLHF
TRBJ2-3,TRBV6-1,NA,17,TRBD2,TGTGCCAGCAGTGCGATACCTAGCGGAGCCTTCACAGATACGCAGTATTTT,CASSAIPSGAFTDTQYF
TRBJ1-2,TRBV5-6,few,13,TRBD1,TGTGCCAGCATTATACAGGGGGCAGATGGCTACACCTTC,CASIIQGADGYTF
TRBJ1-1,TRBV7-8,NA,13,NA,TGTGCCAGCAGGACAAGGGCGGGGACTGAAGCTTTCTTT,CASRTRAGTEAFF
TRBJ2-1,TRBV27,NA,12,NA,TGTGCCAGCAGTTTACTTCGGGGAGAGCAGTTCTTC,CASSLLRGEQFF
TRBJ2-1,TRBV19,NA,13,NA,TGTGCCAGTAGCCCGACAGAATACAATGAGCAGTTCTTC,CASSPTEYNEQFF
TRBJ2-5,TRBV19,NA,13,NA,TGTGCCACCTCAGTCGCGGGGGCATCGACCCAGTACTTC,CATSVAGASTQYF
TRBJ1-5,TRBV7-3,NA,15,NA,TGTGCCAGCAGCTTATCCCGGTTTGTCAATCAGCCCCAGCATTTT,CASSLSRFVNQPQHF
TRBJ1-1,TRBV24-1,NA,14,NA,TGTGCCACCAGGAAGGACGGGATGAACACTGAAGCTTTCTTT,CATRKDGMNTEAFF
TRBJ2-1,TRBV27,NA,15,NA,TGTGCCAGCAGAATTCGTGGGGGGGCCGGGAATGAGCAGTTCTTC,CASRIRGGAGNEQFF
TRBJ2-3,TRBV7-2,NA,17,TRBD2,TGTGCCAGCAGCTTAAGGACTAGCGGGAGGGGGACAGATACGCAGTATTTT,CASSLRTSGRGTDTQYF
TRBJ1-1,TRBV10-1,NA,14,TRBD1,TGCGCCAGCAGCGGGGACAGGGTTAAAGGTGAAGCTTTCTTT,CASSGDRVKGEAFF
TRBJ2-3,TRBV30,NA,15,TRBD1,TGTGCCTGGGGAAGACAGGGGGACATCACAGATACGCAGTATTTT,CAWGRQGDITDTQYF
TRBJ2-5,TRBV7-3,NA,15,NA,TGTGCCAGCAGCCCGTTAGAGGGGGCGGGGGAGACCCAGTACTTC,CASSPLEGAGETQYF
TRBJ2-1,TRBV5-1,NA,16,TRBD2,TGCGCCAGCAGCCCCCAGGGACTAGCGGGAGGGAATGAGCAGTTCTTC,CASSPQGLAGGNEQFF
TRBJ1-1,TRBV5-4,NA,16,TRBD1,TGTGCCAGCAGCTTAACACAGGGGTACCAGAACACTGAAGCTTTCTTT,CASSLTQGYQNTEAFF
TRBJ2-7,TRBV7-9,NA,15,NA,TGTGCCAGCAGCTTAGCGCCAGGGGAAGCCTACGAGCAGTACTTC,CASSLAPGEAYEQYF
TRBJ1-3,TRBV5-4,NA,14,NA,TGTGCCAGCAGCTTGGCGCAGAGCGAAAACACCATATATTTT,CASSLAQSENTIYF
TRBJ1-2,TRBV5-4,NA,14,TRBD1,TGTGCCAGCAGTGGGACAGGGCAGAACTATGGCTACACCTTC,CASSGTGQNYGYTF
TRBJ2-1,TRBV1,NA,20,NA,TGCACCAGCAGCCAAGATGGGATAGCGGGGGGGCTTAGGGAGGGCCATGAGCAGTTCTTC,CTSSQDGIAGGLREGHEQFF
TRBJ1-5,TRBV28,NA,14,NA,TGTGCCAGCAGCCCTACAGGGTCCCATCAGCCCCAGCATTTT,CASSPTGSHQPQHF
TRBJ1-1,TRBV5-4,NA,13,NA,TGTGCCAGCAGCTTAACAGAATACACTGAAGCTTTCTTT,CASSLTEYTEAFF
TRBJ1-2,TRBV7-8,NA,14,TRBD1,TGTGCCAGCAGCTACGACAGGGTAGGGTATGGCTACACCTTC,CASSYDRVGYGYTF
TRBJ2-5,TRBV29-1,NA,13,NA,TGCAGCGTCCCTAAGGGGGGGGGAGAGACCCAGTACTTC,CSVPKGGGETQYF
TRBJ2-1,TRBV9,NA,15,NA,TGTGCCAGCAGCGATCCAGGGGAGGGATACAATGAGCAGTTCTTC,CASSDPGEGYNEQFF
TRBJ2-3,TRBV6-6,NA,13,TRBD2,TGTGCCAGCAGTTCGACTAGCCTTCGTGCGCAGTATTTT,CASSSTSLRAQYF
TRBJ2-7,TRBV10-3,NA,16,NA,TGTGCCATCAGTGAGAGCAACCGGGACTCAAAAGGCGAGCAGTACTTC,CAISESNRDSKGEQYF
TRBJ1-2,TRBV7-9,NA,14,NA,TGTGCCAGCAGCTTTAACGTAGGGGAAGGAGGCTACACCTTC,CASSFNVGEGGYTF
TRBJ2-1,TRBV9,NA,14,NA,TGTGCCAGCAGCGTAGGTGGCCTGGTAAATGAGCAGTTCTTC,CASSVGGLVNEQFF
TRBJ2-1,TRBV19,NA,13,NA,TGTGCCAGTAGTATTCAGCCCCGAGGTGAGCAGTTCTTC,CASSIQPRGEQFF
TRBJ2-1,TRBV7-8,once,14,NA,TGTGCCAGCAGCTTAGGGCCCGCCGGGAATGAGCAGTTCTTC,CASSLGPAGNEQFF
TRBJ2-5,TRBV5-1,NA,13,NA,TGCGCCAGCAGCTTGGGTCCCGAAGAGACCCAGTACTTC,CASSLGPEETQYF
TRBJ1-1,TRBV18,NA,16,TRBD1,TGTGCCAGCTCCTCCGGGACAGGGGGAATGAACACTGAAGCTTTCTTT,CASSSGTGGMNTEAFF
TRBJ2-3,TRBV5-6,NA,16,NA,TGTGCCAGCAGCTTGTTTCGGGATAGGAGCACAGATACGCAGTATTTT,CASSLFRDRSTDTQYF
TRBJ2-3,TRBV25-1,NA,15,NA,TGTGCCAGCAGTGAAACAGGCAGCAGTACAGATACGCAGTATTTT,CASSETGSSTDTQYF
TRBJ1-1,TRBV4-3,once,15,NA,TGCGCCAGCAGCGCGACAGATCTGACGAACACTGAAGCTTTCTTT,CASSATDLTNTEAFF
TRBJ1-2,TRBV24-1,NA,13,TRBD1,TGTGCCACCAGTGATTCTGGACAGGGTGGCTACACCTTC,CATSDSGQGGYTF
TRBJ2-7,TRBV18,NA,15,TRBD2,TGTGCCAGCTCACCGGGACTAGCGGGGACCTACGAGCAGTACTTC,CASSPGLAGTYEQYF
TRBJ2-3,TRBV7-2,NA,14,NA,TGTGCCAGCAGCTTCCTTGACCACGGGGATACGCAGTATTTT,CASSFLDHGDTQYF
TRBJ2-5,TRBV9,NA,13,NA,TGTGCCAGCAGCGTGGACTCGCGGGAGACCCAGTACTTC,CASSVDSRETQYF
TRBJ2-5,TRBV4-1,NA,14,TRBD2,TGCGCCAGCACACTAGCGGGGGTCCAAGAGACCCAGTACTTC,CASTLAGVQETQYF
TRBJ1-2,TRBV6-5,few,14,TRBD1,TGTGCCAGCAGTTACTATGCCGGGACAGGCTCACACACCTTC,CASSYYAGTGSHTF
TRBJ2-2,TRBV20-1,NA,15,TRBD1,TGCAGTGCTAGTTCGGGGACAGGGGGGTTCGGGGAGCTGTTTTTT,CSASSGTGGFGELFF
TRBJ1-2,TRBV28,NA,13,NA,TGTGCCAGCAGTTTTGCGGGGAACTATGGCTACACCTTC,CASSFAGNYGYTF
TRBJ1-2,TRBV18,once,14,TRBD1,TGTGCCAGCTCACCCCCACGGGACAGGTCTGGCTACACCTTC,CASSPPRDRSGYTF
TRBJ1-3,TRBV19,once,15,TRBD1,TGTGCCAGTAGTATTGGCCGGACAGGGGGAAACACCATATATTTT,CASSIGRTGGNTIYF
TRBJ2-5,TRBV19,NA,15,TRBD2,TGTGCCAGTACCCTTCATAGCGGGACTCAAGAGACCCAGTACTTC,CASTLHSGTQETQYF
TRBJ2-3,TRBV10-1,NA,14,TRBD2,TGCGCCAGCAGTGAGGGGTTAGCGGGGGGGTACAGGTATTTT,CASSEGLAGGYRYF
TRBJ2-5,TRBV4-3,NA,16,TRBD2,TGCGCCAGCAGCCAAGAGGGACTAGCGGGAGGAGAGACCCAGTACTTC,CASSQEGLAGGETQYF
TRBJ1-2,TRBV4-1,NA,15,TRBD1,TGCGCCAGCAGCCACCAACCGACAGGGAACTATGGCTACACCTTC,CASSHQPTGNYGYTF
TRBJ2-5,TRBV3-1/TRBV3-2,once,14,TRBD1,TGTGCCAGCAGCTCGGGACAGGAGGGAGAGACCCAGTACTTC,CASSSGQEGETQYF
TRBJ2-5,TRBV28,NA,15,TRBD2,TGTGCCAGCACCACCGCCGGGACTAGCGGAGAGACCCAGTACTTC,CASTTAGTSGETQYF
TRBJ2-7,TRBV7-2,NA,14,NA,TGTGCCAGCAGCTTAGAGACAGGACCCTACGAGCAGTACTTC,CASSLETGPYEQYF
TRBJ1-6,TRBV27,few,14,NA,TGTGCCAGCAGTTCCCGAGGGGGTAGCTCACCCCTCCACTTT,CASSSRGGSSPLHF
TRBJ1-1,TRBV29-1,few,16,TRBD1,TGCAGCGCCCTTACTCGGATACAGGGGGCGGTTACTGAAGCTTTCTTT,CSALTRIQGAVTEAFF
TRBJ2-1,TRBV24-1,few,16,NA,TGTGCCACCAGTGATTTAGACTACCTCTCCTACAATGAGCAGTTCTTC,CATSDLDYLSYNEQFF
TRBJ2-5,TRBV24-1,NA,14,TRBD1,TGTGCCACCAGTGACTCACAGGGGGAAGAGACCCAGTACTTC,CATSDSQGEETQYF